The 12 T cell receptor beta chains given below trace back to one sample, sequenced in a study of Ad26.COV2.S vaccination and SARS-CoV-2 variants. Treatment described: over 15 received Ad26.COV2.S at low or high dose, single or two shots; 5 received placebo; per-sample allocation not given. All samples were drawn on day 63, counting from the first vaccine or placebo injection. Method: immunoSEQ multiplex PCR; TCRdb's copy keeps in-frame clones and lacks some. Of a few hundred thousand clones listed, roughly nine tenths were seen once; the top ten hold just under 3%. The sequencing used peripheral blood, collected in a trial of Ad26.COV2.S vaccine versus placebo. The receptor source for this set is a person between 18 and 60 years old who received the Ad26.COV2.S COVID-19 vaccine or a placebo.

The genes are TRBV6-4 and TRBJ2-2; the match to TRBD2 covers 11 bases. With 6 bases clipped from V and 6 bases from J, the junction kept 3 bases outside the gene matches. From germline, CDR1 is MRHNA and CDR2 SNTAGT. The CDR3 has 14 residues. The DNA of the CDR3 is TGTGCCAGCAGCGAACTAGCGGGAGCCGGGGAGCTGTTTTTT. Translation gives CASSELAGAGELFF.

The genes are TRBV19 and TRBJ1-1; D is undetermined. Germline CDR1 is LNHDA and CDR2 is SQIVND (reference sequence). With 5 bases removed from V and 3 bases from J, the gap between germline ends came to 4 bases. This CDR3 comprises 11 residues. This CDR3 reads CASSFHTEAFF. DNA for the CDR3: TGTGCCAGTAGTTTCCACACTGAAGCTTTCTTT.

The genes are TRBV24-1 and TRBJ2-3; 7 nucleotides align to TRBD1. CDR3 length: 14 residues. V gave up 2 bases and J gave up 3 bases; unmatched junction bases: 1. CDR1 KGHDR and CDR2 SFDVKD come from the germline V gene. The CDR3 is CATSDWDSTDTQYF. The DNA for the CDR3 is TGTGCCACCAGTGATTGGGACAGTACAGATACGCAGTATTTT.

This chain uses TRBV6-5 with TRBJ2-2; no clear D. Looked up from germline, CDR1 is MNHEY and CDR2 is SVGAGI. V was clipped by 4 bases and J by 8 bases, with 11 bases between them. The CDR3 sequence is 13 residues long. The CDR3 coding sequence is TGTGCCAGCAGTTTTGGTCTCGCAGGGGAGCTGTTTTTT. Its translation is CASSFGLAGELFF.

The chain is built from TRBV15 and TRBJ2-3, with D uncertain. This CDR3 spans 13 amino acids. V shed 0 bases and J shed 4 bases, with 5 bases lying between them. Germline V gene lookup returns CDR1 LNHNV and CDR2 YYDKDF (reference sequence). CDR3 amino acids: CATSRDWADTQYF. The CDR3 nucleotides read TGTGCCACCAGCAGAGATTGGGCAGATACGCAGTATTTT.

Only a few counts were recorded for this clone. This chain joins TRBV30 and TRBJ1-5; 8 nucleotides line up with TRBD1. Trimming took 1 base from V and 3 from J; bases not matched to a gene: 2. The germline V gene has CDR1 GTSNPN and CDR2 SVGIG (reference sequence). The CDR3 is 14 residues long. DNA for the CDR3: TGTGCCTGGAGTGGGACAGGGTACAATCAGCCCCAGCATTTT. Its protein product is CAWSGTGYNQPQHF.

The V gene is TRBV7-2, the J gene TRBJ2-7, with 7 bases lining up with TRBD1. The CDR3 spans 13 residues. J gave up 6 bases and V 3 bases, and 5 bases lay outside the gene matches. The germline V gene has CDR1 SGHTA and CDR2 FQGNSA. The CDR3 region has the DNA TGTGCCAGCAGCTTTATAGGGGGCGCCGAGCAGTACGTC. Protein: CASSFIGGAEQYV.

The chain uses TRBV10-3 and TRBJ1-2, with a possible D match to TRBD1 (5 bases). The CDR3 is made up of 15 amino acids. Per germline, CDR1 ENHRY and CDR2 SYGVKD. Trimming stripped 2 bases from V and 0 bases from J, with 10 bases between. The CDR3 bases are TGTGCCATCAGTGAGGCGGACAAAGCTAACTATGGCTACACCTTC. It translates to CAISEADKANYGYTF.

The table lists this clone with a few counts. This chain uses TRBV30 with TRBJ1-5; maybe TRBD1 (6 bases). The germline gives CDR1 GTSNPN, CDR2 SVGIG (reference sequence). With 0 bases removed from V and 6 bases from J, the gap between germline ends came to 30 bases. There are 20 residues in the CDR3. In nucleotides, the CDR3 is TGTGCCTGGAGTGTACCCCCGACAGGCGCCCTCTTCACCGGGACTCAGCCCCAGCATTTT. It translates to CAWSVPPTGALFTGTQPQHF.

The DNA for the CDR3 is TGTGCCAGCAGCTGGACAGGGAAAGCCAATGAGCAGTTCTTC. This translates into CASSWTGKANEQFF. The V gene is TRBV7-8, the J gene TRBJ2-1, with 8 nucleotides matching TRBD1. The germline V gene encodes CDR1 SGHVS and CDR2 FQNEAQ. The CDR3 covers 14 residues. Trimming removed 4 bases from V and 6 bases from J; junction bases left unmatched: 5.

This chain links TRBV10-3 with TRBJ2-2; TRBD2 agrees at 7 bases. The CDR3 runs to 14 residues. Germline CDR1 is ENHRY and CDR2 is SYGVKD. The junction had 10 bases not matched to a gene; V was cut back by 10 bases and J by 5 bases. The CDR3 region has the DNA TGTGCCACCTCGGGGCAGGGAGGGACCGGGGAGCTGTTTTTT. Its protein is CATSGQGGTGELFF.

The chain is built from TRBV29-1 and TRBJ2-5; D is possibly TRBD1 or TRBD2 (7 bases each). This CDR3 has 13 amino acids. Per the germline V gene, CDR1 is SQVTM and CDR2 is ANQGSEA. V shed 6 bases and J shed 5 bases, with 16 bases lying between them. This CDR3 reads CSVNTGEGETQYF. CDR3 sequence (DNA): TGCAGCGTCAATACAGGGGAGGGGGAGACCCAGTACTTC.